The 8 T cell receptor beta chains listed next were all sequenced from one sample in a study of T-cell reconstitution after alpha-beta-depleted transplantation in children. Unique molecular identifiers were incorporated when the TCRbeta library was constructed. A single record per CDR3 protein comes from TCRdb applying MiXCR to the PCR reads. The data contain about 610,000 distinct CDR3 sequences, about 10% of them singletons. This material consisted of PBMCs from the stem cell graft donor, taken from the stem cell graft. These receptors were obtained from a human donor who donated a stem cell graft to a child with acute myeloid leukemia.

The sample holds a few counts of this clonotype. V usage is TRBV6-2 or TRBV6-3 and J usage is TRBJ1-5, with 7 bases matching TRBD1. V was clipped by 6 bases and J by 5 bases; unmatched bases: 19. The CDR3 is 18 amino acids. Germline V gene sequence: CDR1 MNHEY, CDR2 SVGEGT. The CDR3: CASRRAWTGREEYQPQHF. The CDR3 DNA reads TGTGCCAGCAGGCGGGCTTGGACAGGAAGAGAAGAGTATCAGCCCCAGCATTTT.

The chain joins TRBV28 to TRBJ2-1; 8 bases agree with TRBD2. Germline CDR1 reads MDHEN; CDR2 reads SYDVKM. V gave up 5 bases and J gave up 15 bases; unmatched junction bases: 6. This CDR3 spans 11 amino acids. In nucleotides, the CDR3 is TGTGCCAGCAGTCAACTAGCGGACCGGTTCTTC. Its protein is CASSQLADRFF.

This chain links TRBV27 with TRBJ2-1, with 9 bases that match TRBD2. From germline, CDR1 is MNHEY and CDR2 SMNVEV (reference sequence). J was trimmed by 4 bases and V by 8 bases; bases with no gene match: 9. The CDR3 runs to 15 residues. The CDR3 bases are TGTGCCAGCCAAGATGGACTAGCGACTTACAATGAGCAGTTCTTC. This gives the protein CASQDGLATYNEQFF.

This clonotype was seen only a few times. The genes are TRBV5-1 and TRBJ2-5; D may be TRBD1 or TRBD2 (5 bases each). With 3 bases removed from V and 4 bases from J, the gap between germline ends came to 13 bases. The length of the CDR3 is 14 residues. CDR1 SGHRS and CDR2 YFSETQ come from the germline V gene. The CDR3 coding sequence is TGCGCCAGCAGCTGGGGGACGGCAGGAGAGACCCAGTACTTC. Protein: CASSWGTAGETQYF.

The V and J genes are TRBV5-1 and TRBJ2-7, with D perhaps assigned TRBD1 or TRBD2 (5 bases each). Germline CDR1 is SGHRS and CDR2 is YFSETQ. CDR3 length: 14 amino acids. V lost 2 bases to trimming and J lost 3 bases, with 12 bases between them. The CDR3 protein is CASSFSGTLYEQYF. DNA for the CDR3: TGCGCCAGCAGCTTCTCCGGGACCCTCTACGAGCAGTACTTC. Supplemented by reference TRBV5-1 and TRBJ2-7, the full variable domain reads KAGVTQTPRYLIKTRGQQVTLSCSPISGHRSVSWYQQTPGQGLQFLFEYFSETQRNKGNFPGRFSGRQFSNSRSEMNVSTLELGDSALYLCASSFSGTLYEQYFGPGTRLTVT.

This clonotype was seen a handful of times. This chain uses TRBV3-1 with TRBJ1-4, with no clear D. The CDR3 totals 14 residues. In germline, CDR1 is LGHDT, CDR2 YNNKEL (reference sequence). The V end lost 3 bases, the J end lost 5 bases, and 10 bases lay between the germline ends. The CDR3 bases are TGTGCCAGCAGCCAGGCAAGATTCAATGAAAAACTGTTTTTT. Translation: CASSQARFNEKLFF.

This clonotype was observed many times. V and J are TRBV12-3 or TRBV12-4 and TRBJ1-2; TRBD1 aligns across 11 bases. CDR3 size: 13 residues. J lost 8 bases, V lost 5 bases, and 4 bases had no gene match. CDR3 sequence reads: CASSGQGARGYTF. The CDR3 nucleotides read TGTGCCAGCAGTGGACAGGGGGCGCGGGGCTACACCTTC.

The sample holds a few counts of this clonotype. The junction departs from germline at one end; a sequencing error may be responsible. The chain recombines TRBV4-2 with TRBJ2-3; 11 bases agree with TRBD2. The CDR3 runs 17 residues. CDR1 is LGHNA, CDR2 YNFKEQ, per germline. The CDR3: CASSQEVGLAGTDTQYF. CDR3 in DNA: TGCGCCAGCAGCCAAGAAGTGGGACTAGCGGGCACAGATACGCAGTATTTT.